Listed below are T cell receptor beta chains from one sample, sequenced in a study of blood T cell repertoires in COVID-19. The assay was immunoSEQ multiplex PCR, and TCRdb's table has in-frame clones only and misses some. The sample includes 62,000 or so clones, roughly 80% of them seen just once. The sequenced sample was PBMCs or T cells enriched from blood (not recorded which). The receptors derive from a woman between 40 and 50 years old with acute COVID-19. Both conserved end residues are part of each CDR3. Fields, in order: CDR3 protein, CDR3 DNA, clone size, V gene, D gene, J gene. D genes are given only for firm matches. The size of a clone is reported for some rows only, either as once, few or many, or as a class for expanded clones.

CDR3aa: CASSQDPKGAQASGYTF
CDR3nt: TGCGCCAGCAGCCAGGATCCGAAGGGGGCGCAGGCAAGTGGCTACACCTTC
abundance: .
v_gene: TRBV4-1
d_gene: TRBD1
j_gene: TRBJ1-2

CDR3aa: CASNLSSGKADTQYF
CDR3nt: TGTGCCAGCAATTTATCTAGCGGGAAAGCAGATACGCAGTATTTT
abundance: .
v_gene: TRBV28
d_gene: TRBD2
j_gene: TRBJ2-3

CDR3aa: CASSLGVAGELFF
CDR3nt: TGTGCCAGCAGTTTAGGAGTTGCCGGGGAGCTGTTTTTT
abundance: .
v_gene: TRBV27
d_gene: .
j_gene: TRBJ2-2

CDR3aa: CASSYTSGGNTEAFF
CDR3nt: TGCGCCAGCAGTTACACATCCGGGGGGAACACTGAAGCTTTCTTT
abundance: .
v_gene: TRBV10-2
d_gene: .
j_gene: TRBJ1-1

CDR3aa: CASSSGQGAGETQYF
CDR3nt: TGTGCTAGCAGCTCTGGACAGGGGGCGGGGGAGACCCAGTACTTC
abundance: .
v_gene: TRBV7-7
d_gene: TRBD1
j_gene: TRBJ2-5

CDR3aa: CASSQDLGGGGGYTF
CDR3nt: TGTGCCAGCAGCCAAGACCTTGGGGGGGGAGGTGGCTACACCTTC
abundance: once
v_gene: TRBV4-2
d_gene: .
j_gene: TRBJ1-2

CDR3aa: CASSLEQHNQPQHF
CDR3nt: TGTGCCAGCAGTTTAGAACAGCACAATCAGCCCCAGCATTTT
abundance: .
v_gene: TRBV28
d_gene: .
j_gene: TRBJ1-5

CDR3aa: CASSQVSLADTQYF
CDR3nt: TGTGCCAGCAGCCAAGTTAGCCTAGCCGATACGCAGTATTTT
abundance: .
v_gene: TRBV3-1/TRBV3-2
d_gene: .
j_gene: TRBJ2-3

CDR3aa: CASRHRISPGGELFF
CDR3nt: TGTGCCAGCAGGCATCGGATCAGTCCAGGCGGGGAGCTGTTTTTT
abundance: once
v_gene: TRBV7-2
d_gene: .
j_gene: TRBJ2-2

CDR3aa: CASSPTSGSWGNEQFF
CDR3nt: TGTGCCAGCAGCCCGACTAGCGGGAGTTGGGGAAATGAGCAGTTCTTC
abundance: once
v_gene: TRBV7-9
d_gene: TRBD2
j_gene: TRBJ2-1

CDR3aa: CASSFALTSGSYEQYF
CDR3nt: TGCGCCAGCAGCTTCGCTTTGACTAGCGGATCCTACGAGCAGTACTTC
abundance: .
v_gene: TRBV5-1
d_gene: TRBD2
j_gene: TRBJ2-7

CDR3aa: CASSLAGFSEAFF
CDR3nt: TGCGCCAGCAGCTTGGCGGGGTTCTCTGAAGCTTTCTTT
abundance: .
v_gene: TRBV5-1
d_gene: .
j_gene: TRBJ1-1

CDR3aa: CASSQASGQGNNEQFF
CDR3nt: TGCGCCAGCAGCCAAGCGTCAGGACAGGGCAATAATGAGCAGTTCTTC
abundance: .
v_gene: TRBV4-1
d_gene: TRBD1
j_gene: TRBJ2-1

CDR3aa: CASSDGTGVWEQFF
CDR3nt: TGCGCCAGCAGTGATGGGACAGGGGTCTGGGAGCAGTTCTTC
abundance: .
v_gene: TRBV10-1
d_gene: TRBD1
j_gene: TRBJ2-1

CDR3aa: CASSLSQGLGEKLFF
CDR3nt: TGTGCCAGCAGTTTATCCCAGGGTCTAGGCGAAAAACTGTTTTTT
abundance: .
v_gene: TRBV27
d_gene: .
j_gene: TRBJ1-4

CDR3aa: CSASIGLAGGLGTDTQYF
CDR3nt: TGCAGTGCTAGTATCGGACTAGCGGGGGGATTGGGAACAGATACGCAGTATTTT
abundance: .
v_gene: TRBV20-1
d_gene: TRBD2
j_gene: TRBJ2-3

CDR3aa: CASSQGQAGRDQPQHF
CDR3nt: TGTGCCAGCAGCCAGGGACAGGCTGGGAGGGATCAGCCCCAGCATTTT
abundance: few
v_gene: TRBV9
d_gene: TRBD1
j_gene: TRBJ1-5

CDR3aa: CASSPYSYEQYF
CDR3nt: TGTGCCAGCAGCCCTTACTCCTACGAGCAGTACTTC
abundance: few
v_gene: TRBV7-8
d_gene: .
j_gene: TRBJ2-7

CDR3aa: CASTIIQGEETQYF
CDR3nt: TGTGCCAGCACCATTATACAGGGGGAAGAGACCCAGTACTTC
abundance: .
v_gene: TRBV27
d_gene: TRBD1
j_gene: TRBJ2-5

CDR3aa: CASSPPGTGNTGELFF
CDR3nt: TGTGCCAGCAGCCCACCGGGGACAGGGAACACCGGGGAGCTGTTTTTT
abundance: .
v_gene: TRBV7-9
d_gene: TRBD1
j_gene: TRBJ2-2

CDR3aa: CASSLDPYTGELFF
CDR3nt: TGTGCCAGCAGCTTAGACCCTTACACCGGGGAGCTGTTTTTT
abundance: .
v_gene: TRBV11-3
d_gene: .
j_gene: TRBJ2-2

CDR3aa: CASSIGTGGGGYTF
CDR3nt: TGTGCCAGTAGTATCGGGACAGGTGGAGGCGGCTACACCTTC
abundance: few
v_gene: TRBV19
d_gene: TRBD1
j_gene: TRBJ1-2

CDR3aa: CASSTGGPPYEQYF
CDR3nt: TGTGCCAGCAGCACAGGGGGACCGCCCTACGAGCAGTACTTC
abundance: .
v_gene: TRBV11-1
d_gene: TRBD1
j_gene: TRBJ2-7

CDR3aa: CASSDLRQGGAEAFF
CDR3nt: TGTGCCAGCAGTGACCTTCGACAGGGAGGAGCTGAAGCTTTCTTT
abundance: .
v_gene: TRBV6-1
d_gene: TRBD1
j_gene: TRBJ1-1

CDR3aa: CASSPTGGSSYNEQFF
CDR3nt: TGTGCCAGCAGCCCAACAGGGGGGAGCTCCTACAATGAGCAGTTCTTC
abundance: .
v_gene: TRBV7-9
d_gene: TRBD1
j_gene: TRBJ2-1

CDR3aa: CATSDSGYGYTF
CDR3nt: TGTGCCACCAGTGATTCGGGGTATGGCTACACCTTC
abundance: .
v_gene: TRBV24-1
d_gene: .
j_gene: TRBJ1-2

CDR3aa: CASSRDGDRVYNEQFF
CDR3nt: TGTGCCAGCAGCCGAGACGGGGACAGGGTATACAATGAGCAGTTCTTC
abundance: .
v_gene: TRBV14
d_gene: TRBD1
j_gene: TRBJ2-1

CDR3aa: CASSRNRGTAEAFF
CDR3nt: TGTGCCAGCAGCCGAAACAGGGGTACGGCTGAAGCTTTCTTT
abundance: .
v_gene: TRBV11-2
d_gene: TRBD1
j_gene: TRBJ1-1

CDR3aa: CASSLWVLAGGPGELFF
CDR3nt: TGTGCCAGCAGTTTATGGGTGCTAGCGGGAGGGCCCGGGGAGCTGTTTTTT
abundance: few
v_gene: TRBV28
d_gene: TRBD2
j_gene: TRBJ2-2

CDR3aa: CASRPDRGVGQPQHF
CDR3nt: TGTGCCAGCAGACCTGACAGGGGGGTCGGTCAGCCCCAGCATTTT
abundance: few
v_gene: TRBV6-5
d_gene: TRBD1
j_gene: TRBJ1-5

CDR3aa: CASRAGQASTDTQYF
CDR3nt: TGTGCCAGCAGAGCGGGACAGGCTAGCACAGATACGCAGTATTTT
abundance: few
v_gene: TRBV6-5
d_gene: .
j_gene: TRBJ2-3

CDR3aa: CASSLEWGLGYTF
CDR3nt: TGTGCCAGCAGTTTAGAGTGGGGCCTGGGCTACACCTTC
abundance: .
v_gene: TRBV12-3/TRBV12-4
d_gene: .
j_gene: TRBJ1-2

CDR3aa: CATSEATGMVDGYTF
CDR3nt: TGTGCCACCAGTGAGGCTACAGGGATGGTAGATGGCTACACCTTC
abundance: .
v_gene: TRBV24-1
d_gene: .
j_gene: TRBJ1-2

CDR3aa: CASGSTGLPIEQFF
CDR3nt: TGTGCTAGTGGTTCGACAGGGTTACCGATTGAGCAGTTCTTC
abundance: .
v_gene: TRBV12-5
d_gene: TRBD1
j_gene: TRBJ2-1

CDR3aa: CAISQTKPGGRSYNEQFF
CDR3nt: TGTGCCATCAGTCAAACAAAGCCAGGGGGGCGGTCCTACAATGAGCAGTTCTTC
abundance: .
v_gene: TRBV10-3
d_gene: .
j_gene: TRBJ2-1

CDR3aa: CASSWTGANTEAFF
CDR3nt: TGTGCCAGCAGTTGGACAGGGGCGAACACTGAAGCTTTCTTT
abundance: .
v_gene: TRBV28
d_gene: TRBD1
j_gene: TRBJ1-1

CDR3aa: CASSQTGVISYEQYF
CDR3nt: TGTGCCAGCAGCCAAACAGGGGTAATTTCCTACGAGCAGTACTTC
abundance: .
v_gene: TRBV7-8
d_gene: TRBD1
j_gene: TRBJ2-7

CDR3aa: CASSLDRTKNIQYF
CDR3nt: TGTGCCAGCAGTCTGGACAGGACCAAAAACATTCAGTACTTC
abundance: .
v_gene: TRBV6-5
d_gene: TRBD1
j_gene: TRBJ2-4

CDR3aa: CASSLWGQLSEQYF
CDR3nt: TGTGCCAGCAGTTTGTGGGGACAGCTATCCGAGCAGTACTTC
abundance: once
v_gene: TRBV28
d_gene: TRBD1
j_gene: TRBJ2-7

CDR3aa: CASSTGVEFNEKLFF
CDR3nt: TGTGCCAGCAGTACAGGGGTAGAGTTTAATGAAAAACTGTTTTTT
abundance: .
v_gene: TRBV25-1
d_gene: TRBD1
j_gene: TRBJ1-4

CDR3aa: CASRPGTPNTGELFF
CDR3nt: TGTGCCAGTAGGCCCGGGACACCGAACACCGGGGAGCTGTTTTTT
abundance: .
v_gene: TRBV19
d_gene: .
j_gene: TRBJ2-2

CDR3aa: CASSPERVGGYTF
CDR3nt: TGTGCCAGCAGCCCCGAGAGGGTGGGTGGCTACACCTTC
abundance: .
v_gene: TRBV5-4
d_gene: .
j_gene: TRBJ1-2

CDR3aa: CASSLAWGRLKASSRGQNEQFF
CDR3nt: TGTGCCAGCAGCTTAGCGTGGGGCCGGCTGAAGGCCTCGAGCAGGGGGCAAAATGAGCAGTTCTTC
abundance: .
v_gene: TRBV7-6
d_gene: TRBD1
j_gene: TRBJ2-1

CDR3aa: CASSVDGYEQYF
CDR3nt: TGTGCCAGCAGCGTGGACGGCTACGAGCAGTACTTC
abundance: .
v_gene: TRBV5-4
d_gene: .
j_gene: TRBJ2-7

CDR3aa: CASSHDRVYYNEQFF
CDR3nt: TGCGCCAGCAGCCATGACAGGGTCTACTACAATGAGCAGTTCTTC
abundance: .
v_gene: TRBV4-1
d_gene: TRBD1
j_gene: TRBJ2-1

CDR3aa: CASSGTGITEAFF
CDR3nt: TGTGCCAGCAGCGGGACAGGGATAACTGAAGCTTTCTTT
abundance: .
v_gene: TRBV9
d_gene: TRBD1
j_gene: TRBJ1-1

CDR3aa: CASSLQGSETQYF
CDR3nt: TGTGCCAGCAGCCTCCAGGGGTCAGAGACCCAGTACTTC
abundance: .
v_gene: TRBV11-3
d_gene: .
j_gene: TRBJ2-5

CDR3aa: CASSEGSGNAHPEAFF
CDR3nt: TGCGCCAGCAGTGAGGGGTCGGGGAACGCGCACCCGGAAGCTTTCTTT
abundance: once
v_gene: TRBV10-2
d_gene: .
j_gene: TRBJ1-1

CDR3aa: CAISAGGGETQYF
CDR3nt: TGTGCCATCAGTGCGGGAGGAGGGGAGACCCAGTACTTC
abundance: .
v_gene: TRBV10-3
d_gene: TRBD2
j_gene: TRBJ2-5

CDR3aa: CATDRGDNEQFF
CDR3nt: TGTGCCACGGACAGGGGAGACAATGAGCAGTTCTTC
abundance: .
v_gene: TRBV24-1
d_gene: TRBD1
j_gene: TRBJ2-1

CDR3aa: CATSEGTDLGLAGGQNNEQFF
CDR3nt: TGTGCCACCAGTGAGGGGACAGACCTCGGACTAGCGGGGGGCCAAAACAATGAGCAGTTCTTC
abundance: .
v_gene: TRBV24-1
d_gene: TRBD2
j_gene: TRBJ2-1

CDR3aa: CASSPVKTSNQPQHF
CDR3nt: TGTGCCAGTAGCCCGGTGAAGACAAGCAATCAGCCCCAGCATTTT
abundance: once
v_gene: TRBV19
d_gene: .
j_gene: TRBJ1-5